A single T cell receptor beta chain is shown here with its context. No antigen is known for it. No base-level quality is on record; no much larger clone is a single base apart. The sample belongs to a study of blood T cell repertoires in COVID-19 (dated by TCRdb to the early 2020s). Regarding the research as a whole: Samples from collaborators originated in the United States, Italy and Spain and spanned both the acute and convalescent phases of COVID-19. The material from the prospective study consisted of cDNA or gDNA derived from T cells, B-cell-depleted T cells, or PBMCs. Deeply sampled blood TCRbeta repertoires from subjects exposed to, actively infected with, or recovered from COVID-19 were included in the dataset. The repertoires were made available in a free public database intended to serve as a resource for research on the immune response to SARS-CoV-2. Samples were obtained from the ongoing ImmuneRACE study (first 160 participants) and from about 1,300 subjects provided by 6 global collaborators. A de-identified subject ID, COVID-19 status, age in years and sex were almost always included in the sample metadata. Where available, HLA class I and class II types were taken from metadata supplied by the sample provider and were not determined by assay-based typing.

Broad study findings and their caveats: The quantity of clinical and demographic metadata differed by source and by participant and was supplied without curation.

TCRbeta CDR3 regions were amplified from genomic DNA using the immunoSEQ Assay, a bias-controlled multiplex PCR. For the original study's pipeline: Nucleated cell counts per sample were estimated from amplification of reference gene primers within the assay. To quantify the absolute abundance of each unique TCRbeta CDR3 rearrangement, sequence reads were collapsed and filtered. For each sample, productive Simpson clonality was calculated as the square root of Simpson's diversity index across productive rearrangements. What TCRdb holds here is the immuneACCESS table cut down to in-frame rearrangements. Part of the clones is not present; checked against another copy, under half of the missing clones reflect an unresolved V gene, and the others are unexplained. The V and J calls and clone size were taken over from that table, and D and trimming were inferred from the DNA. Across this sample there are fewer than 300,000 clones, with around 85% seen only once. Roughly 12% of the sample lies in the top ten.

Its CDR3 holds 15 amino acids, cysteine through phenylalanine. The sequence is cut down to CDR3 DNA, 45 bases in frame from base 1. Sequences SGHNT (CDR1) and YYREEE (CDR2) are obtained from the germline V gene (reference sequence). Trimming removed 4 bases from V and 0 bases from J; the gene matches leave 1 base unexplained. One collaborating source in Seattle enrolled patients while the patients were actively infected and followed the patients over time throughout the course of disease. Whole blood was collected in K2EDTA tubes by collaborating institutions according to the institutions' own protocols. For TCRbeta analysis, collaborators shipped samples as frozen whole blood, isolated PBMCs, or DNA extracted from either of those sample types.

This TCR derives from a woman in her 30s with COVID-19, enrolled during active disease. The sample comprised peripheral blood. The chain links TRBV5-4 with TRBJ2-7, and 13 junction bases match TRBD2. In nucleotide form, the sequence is TGTGCCAGCAGCGGACTAGCGGGGGACTCCTACGAGCAGTACTTC. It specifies CASSGLAGDSYEQYF.